Listed below are T cell receptor beta chains from one sample, sequenced in a study of blood T cell repertoires in COVID-19. Clones were sequenced by immunoSEQ multiplex PCR, and TCRdb holds only the in-frame ones, with some missing. The repertoire includes 100,000 to 150,000 clones, roughly nine tenths of them detected once, and over 9.5% sits in the top ten. The sample comprised peripheral blood. Every receptor here comes from a woman in her sixties or seventies with COVID-19, enrolled during active disease. Each CDR3 is given with its conserved first and last residue. A D gene is named only where the DNA matches it firmly. For some rows the clone size is stated as once, few or many, or as a class when expanded; others skip it.

clone size	J gene	D gene	V gene	CDR3 protein	CDR3 DNA
-	TRBJ1-5	TRBD1	TRBV24-1	CATSAGQGGNQPQHF	TGTGCCACCAGTGCCGGACAGGGTGGCAATCAGCCCCAGCATTTT
-	TRBJ1-6	-	TRBV20-1	CSASQGVPNSPLHF	TGCAGTGCTAGTCAGGGTGTCCCTAATTCACCCCTCCACTTT
-	TRBJ2-7	-	TRBV25-1	CASSEGALGYEQYF	TGTGCCAGCAGTGAGGGGGCTTTGGGCTACGAGCAGTACTTC
-	TRBJ1-5	TRBD1	TRBV19	CASSIGSDRGIQPQHF	TGTGCCAGTAGTATAGGGTCGGACAGGGGAATACAGCCCCAGCATTTT
-	TRBJ2-7	TRBD1	TRBV19	CASSPSQGALAYEQYF	TGTGCCAGCAGCCCCTCGCAGGGGGCATTGGCCTACGAGCAGTACTTC
-	TRBJ2-7	TRBD1	TRBV27	CASSRSDRVASSEQYF	TGTGCCAGCAGCCGCTCGGACAGGGTTGCTTCCTCCGAGCAGTACTTC
-	TRBJ2-1	TRBD2	TRBV3-1/TRBV3-2	CASSQTQPGPKAGGNYNEQFF	TGTGCCAGCAGCCAAACCCAACCTGGCCCAAAAGCGGGGGGGAATTACAATGAGCAGTTCTTC
-	TRBJ2-5	-	TRBV5-6	CASTSRKGGALETQYF	TGTGCCAGCACGTCGAGGAAAGGGGGGGCCCTAGAGACCCAGTACTTC
-	TRBJ2-7	TRBD2	TRBV15	CATSKAGGTSSYEQYF	TGTGCCACCAGCAAAGCGGGGGGAACTAGCTCCTACGAGCAGTACTTC
-	TRBJ2-2	TRBD1	TRBV19	CASSIFRQGEDTGELFF	TGTGCCAGTAGTATTTTTCGACAGGGAGAGGACACTGGGGAGCTGTTTTTT
-	TRBJ2-5	TRBD1	TRBV28	CASCEYGQGKETQYF	TGTGCCAGCTGTGAATATGGACAGGGAAAAGAGACCCAGTACTTC
-	TRBJ1-2	TRBD1	TRBV5-4	CASSFRDRAYGYTF	TGTGCCAGCAGCTTCCGGGACAGGGCTTATGGCTACACCTTC
-	TRBJ2-1	TRBD2	TRBV19	CASSTLAGGDNEQFF	TGTGCCAGTAGTACTCTAGCGGGGGGGGATAATGAGCAGTTCTTC
-	TRBJ2-7	-	TRBV30	CAWSSGGYEQYF	TGTGCCTGGAGTTCCGGAGGCTACGAGCAGTACTTC
-	TRBJ1-4	-	TRBV12-3/TRBV12-4	CASSPGEGKLFF	TGTGCCAGCAGCCCCGGAGAGGGAAAACTGTTTTTT
once	TRBJ1-2	-	TRBV5-4	CASSPGIIIDYGYTF	TGTGCCAGCAGCCCCGGGATTATTATCGACTATGGCTACACCTTC
-	TRBJ1-2	-	TRBV19	CASTGLVNYGYTF	TGTGCCAGTACAGGACTCGTTAACTATGGCTACACCTTC
once	TRBJ1-6	TRBD1	TRBV24-1	CATTKGQSSYNSPLHF	TGTGCCACCACTAAGGGACAGAGCTCCTATAATTCACCCCTCCACTTT
-	TRBJ2-5	-	TRBV5-1	CASSLAGGGRRETQYF	TGCGCCAGCAGCTTGGCAGGAGGTGGGCGACGGGAGACCCAGTACTTC
-	TRBJ1-1	-	TRBV6-2/TRBV6-3	CASSYSQVVNTEAFF	TGTGCCAGCAGTTACTCCCAGGTGGTGAACACTGAAGCTTTCTTT
-	TRBJ1-5	TRBD1	TRBV7-2	CASSWDSVQPQHF	TGTGCCAGCAGCTGGGACAGCGTTCAGCCCCAGCATTTT
-	TRBJ1-2	TRBD1	TRBV5-5	CASSSRDSFLNYGYTF	TGTGCCAGCAGCTCCCGGGACAGTTTTCTTAACTATGGCTACACCTTC
-	TRBJ2-2	-	TRBV5-6	CASSLGKLFSGELFF	TGTGCCAGCAGCTTGGGCAAACTGTTTTCCGGGGAGCTGTTTTTT
-	TRBJ2-2	TRBD1	TRBV15	CATTRDRGHVGELFF	TGTGCCACCACCAGGGACAGGGGGCATGTCGGGGAGCTGTTTTTT
-	TRBJ1-4	-	TRBV4-1	CASSPRTDNEKLFF	TGCGCCAGCAGCCCAAGGACTGATAATGAAAAACTGTTTTTT
once	TRBJ1-1	-	TRBV30	CAWGRPNTEAFF	TGTGCCTGGGGCAGGCCGAACACTGAAGCTTTCTTT
-	TRBJ1-1	TRBD1	TRBV18	CASSGGQGAFF	TGTGCCAGCTCGGGTGGACAGGGGGCTTTCTTT
-	TRBJ1-5	-	TRBV7-9	CASSSSGGVSNQPQHF	TGTGCCAGCAGCTCCTCGGGGGGCGTAAGCAATCAGCCCCAGCATTTT
-	TRBJ2-5	TRBD2	TRBV5-1	CASRAASGTQETQYF	TGCGCCAGCAGGGCGGCTAGCGGAACACAAGAGACCCAGTACTTC
-	TRBJ2-5	-	TRBV7-8	CASSIRQGGRETQYF	TGTGCCAGCAGCATCAGACAGGGTGGGAGGGAGACCCAGTACTTC
-	TRBJ2-3	TRBD1	TRBV29-1	CSAYRGTDTQYF	TGCAGCGCGTACAGGGGGACAGATACGCAGTATTTT
-	TRBJ2-1	TRBD1	TRBV19	CAASKPGTGAGEQFF	TGTGCCGCATCTAAGCCGGGGACAGGGGCGGGTGAGCAGTTCTTC
-	TRBJ2-6	-	TRBV27	CASSLSGAGANVLTF	TGTGCCAGCAGTTTATCAGGGGCAGGGGCCAACGTCCTGACTTTC
-	TRBJ1-1	-	TRBV5-1	CASSLSVLGPEAFF	TGCGCCAGCAGCTTGAGCGTGTTAGGCCCTGAAGCTTTCTTT
-	TRBJ1-2	-	TRBV28	CASSLYHRVYGYTF	TGTGCCAGCAGTTTATACCACAGAGTATATGGCTACACCTTC
-	TRBJ1-1	-	TRBV2	CASRGNPTEAFF	TGTGCCAGCAGGGGCAATCCCACTGAAGCTTTCTTT
-	TRBJ1-5	-	TRBV7-6	CASSPPDQGHNHSNQPQHF	TGTGCCAGCAGCCCCCCGGACCAGGGACACAACCATAGCAATCAGCCCCAGCATTTT
-	TRBJ1-1	-	TRBV7-2	CASSWGGDGTEAFF	TGTGCCAGTTCCTGGGGGGGAGACGGGACTGAAGCTTTCTTT
-	TRBJ1-3	-	TRBV4-2	CASSQDSADLSGTIYF	TGTGCCAGCAGCCAAGATTCTGCGGACCTGAGCGGCACCATATATTTT
medium-sized	TRBJ1-4	-	TRBV3-1/TRBV3-2	CASSQESTGSTNEKLFF	TGTGCCAGCAGCCAAGAGTCCACAGGATCAACTAATGAAAAACTGTTTTTT
once	TRBJ1-5	-	TRBV6-6	CASSFMSHDQPQHF	TGTGCCAGCAGTTTCATGAGCCACGATCAGCCCCAGCATTTT
-	TRBJ2-7	-	TRBV19	CASSPNGQGGSYEQYF	TGTGCCAGTAGTCCGAACGGCCAGGGGGGATCCTACGAGCAGTACTTC
-	TRBJ1-2	TRBD1	TRBV6-5	CATFGDSHGYTF	TGTGCCACCTTTGGGGACAGCCACGGGTACACCTTC